This TCR beta chain came from a study of ipilimumab plus nivolumab after autologous stem cell transplantation. Study overall: Myeloma patients were high-risk transplant-naive or relapsed within 3 years of first autologous transplant.

Libraries were prepared by immunoSEQ multiplex PCR; TCRdb keeps only in-frame clonotypes and omits some of them. The sample comprises approximately 40,000 clones, more than 85% of which are singletons, and approximately 1% rests with the top ten. V was trimmed by 4 bases and J by 4 bases, leaving 21 bases between them. Germline CDR1 reads SGDLS; CDR2 reads YYNGEE. The CDR3 has 16 amino acids. This chain links TRBV9 with TRBJ2-7; D may be TRBD1 or TRBD2 (5 bases each). The specimen was PBMCs, collected in a trial of ipilimumab plus nivolumab as post-transplant consolidation. The sequence derives from a male donor with multiple myeloma. CDR3 in DNA: TGTGCCAGCAGCCCAGAGGCCCGTCGGGGCGGGTACGAGCAGTACTTC. Its protein is CASSPEARRGGYEQYF.